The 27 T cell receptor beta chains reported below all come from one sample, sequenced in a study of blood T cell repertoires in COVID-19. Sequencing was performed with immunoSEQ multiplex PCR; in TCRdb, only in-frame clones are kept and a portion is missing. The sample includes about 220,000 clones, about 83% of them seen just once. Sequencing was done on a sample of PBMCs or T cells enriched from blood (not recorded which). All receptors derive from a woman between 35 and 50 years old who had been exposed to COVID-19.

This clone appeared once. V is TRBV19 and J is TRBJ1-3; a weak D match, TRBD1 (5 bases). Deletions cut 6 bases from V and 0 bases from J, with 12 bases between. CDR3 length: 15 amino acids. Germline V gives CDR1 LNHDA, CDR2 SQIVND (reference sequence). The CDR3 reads CASSRTSSSGNTIYF. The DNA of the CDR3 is TGTGCCAGTAGCCGGACATCCAGCTCTGGAAACACCATATATTTT.

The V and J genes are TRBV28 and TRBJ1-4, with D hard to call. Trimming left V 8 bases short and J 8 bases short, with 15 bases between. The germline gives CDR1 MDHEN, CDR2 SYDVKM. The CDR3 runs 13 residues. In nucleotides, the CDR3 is TGTGCCAGCGGTGGGGAGGGAAGGGAAAAACTGTTTTTT. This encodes CASGGEGREKLFF.

For the CDR3, the DNA is TGTGCCAGCAGTCCAATCTGGGCGGGAAACACCGGGGAGCTGTTTTTT. The encoded protein is CASSPIWAGNTGELFF. This chain links TRBV3-1 (or the pseudogene TRBV3-2) with TRBJ2-2, with a possible D match to TRBD2 (6 bases). Looked up from germline, CDR1 is LGHDT and CDR2 is YNNKEL (reference sequence). The CDR3 length is 16 residues. Between the trimmed V and J ends, which lost 6 bases and 2 bases, there was a span of 16 bases.

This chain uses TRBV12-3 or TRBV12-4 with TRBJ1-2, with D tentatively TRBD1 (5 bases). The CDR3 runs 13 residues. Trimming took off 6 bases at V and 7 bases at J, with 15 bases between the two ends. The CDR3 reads CASSLTDDSGYTF. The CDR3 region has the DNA TGTGCCAGCAGCCTCACCGACGACAGTGGCTACACCTTC.

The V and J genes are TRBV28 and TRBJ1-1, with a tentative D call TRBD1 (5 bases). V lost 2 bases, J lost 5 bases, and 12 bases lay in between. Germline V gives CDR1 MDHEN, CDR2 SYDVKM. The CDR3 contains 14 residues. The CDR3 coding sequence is TGTGCCAGCAGTTTACGTCCCCGGGGGACTGAAGCTTTCTTT. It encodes CASSLRPRGTEAFF.

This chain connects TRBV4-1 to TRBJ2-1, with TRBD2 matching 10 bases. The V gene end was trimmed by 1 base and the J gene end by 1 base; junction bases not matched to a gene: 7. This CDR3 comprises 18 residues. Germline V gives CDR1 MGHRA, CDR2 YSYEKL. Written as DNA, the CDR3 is TGCGCCAGCAGCCAAGTCGGGGCTAGCGGGGGTTCCTACAATGAGCAGTTCTTC. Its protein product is CASSQVGASGGSYNEQFF.

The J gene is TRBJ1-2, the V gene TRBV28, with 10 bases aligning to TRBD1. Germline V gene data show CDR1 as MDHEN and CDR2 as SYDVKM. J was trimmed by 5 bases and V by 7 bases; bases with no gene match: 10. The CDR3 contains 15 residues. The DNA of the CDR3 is TGTGCCAGCAATACGGGGGACAGGGGTTTTTATGGCTACACCTTC. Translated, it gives CASNTGDRGFYGYTF.

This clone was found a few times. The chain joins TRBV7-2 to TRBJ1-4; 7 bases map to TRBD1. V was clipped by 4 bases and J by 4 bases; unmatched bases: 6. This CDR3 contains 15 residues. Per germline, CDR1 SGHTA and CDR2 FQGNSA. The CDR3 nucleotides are TGTGCCAGCAGCTACCAGGGGGAGATTAATGAAAAACTGTTTTTT. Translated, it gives CASSYQGEINEKLFF.

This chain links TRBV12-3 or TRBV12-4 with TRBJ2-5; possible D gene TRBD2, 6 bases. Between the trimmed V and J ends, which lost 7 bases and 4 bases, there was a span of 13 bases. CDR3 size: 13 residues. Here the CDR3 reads CASTPAGGETQYF. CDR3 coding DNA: TGTGCCAGCACCCCGGCCGGGGGAGAGACCCAGTACTTC.

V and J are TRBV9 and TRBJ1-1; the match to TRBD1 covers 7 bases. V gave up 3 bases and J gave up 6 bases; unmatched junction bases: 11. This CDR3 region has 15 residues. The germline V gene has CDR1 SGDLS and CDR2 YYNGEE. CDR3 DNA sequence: TGTGCCAGCAGCGCCGTGAGACAGGGCTGGCCTGAAGCTTTCTTT. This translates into CASSAVRQGWPEAFF.

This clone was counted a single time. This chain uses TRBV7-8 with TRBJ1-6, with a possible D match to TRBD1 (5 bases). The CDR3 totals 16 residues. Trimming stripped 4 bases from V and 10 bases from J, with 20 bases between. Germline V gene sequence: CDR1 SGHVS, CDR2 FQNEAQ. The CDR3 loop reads CASSSRLSGAGSPLHF. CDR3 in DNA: TGTGCCAGCAGCTCCCGGTTATCGGGCGCAGGGTCACCCCTCCACTTT.

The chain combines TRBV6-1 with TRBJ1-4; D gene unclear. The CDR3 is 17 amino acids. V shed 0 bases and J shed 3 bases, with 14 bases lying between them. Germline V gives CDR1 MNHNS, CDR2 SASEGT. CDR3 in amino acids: CASSEAPRGSANEKLFF. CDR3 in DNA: TGTGCCAGCAGTGAAGCGCCCCGGGGATCGGCTAATGAAAAACTGTTTTTT.

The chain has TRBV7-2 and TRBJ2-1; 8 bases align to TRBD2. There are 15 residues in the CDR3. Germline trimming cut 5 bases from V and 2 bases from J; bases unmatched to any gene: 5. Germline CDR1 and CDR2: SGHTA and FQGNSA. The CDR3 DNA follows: TGTGCCAGCAGCCCTCGGGGGGGGGCCTACAATGAGCAGTTCTTC. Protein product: CASSPRGGAYNEQFF. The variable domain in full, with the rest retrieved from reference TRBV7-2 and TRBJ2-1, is GAGVSQSPSNKVTEKGKDVELRCDPISGHTALYWYRQSLGQGLEFLIYFQGNSAPDKSGLPSDRFSAERTGGSVSTLTIQRTQQEDSAVYLCASSPRGGAYNEQFFGPGTRLTVL.

CDR3 nucleotide sequence: TGTGCCAGCAGCTTACTGACAGGGGGCGCAGAAAAACTGTTTTTT. Encoded protein: CASSLLTGGAEKLFF. The chain uses TRBV7-9 and TRBJ1-4, with 10 bases identical to TRBD1. The CDR3 loop spans 15 amino acids. The germline V gene encodes CDR1 SEHNR and CDR2 FQNEAQ (reference sequence). V lost 2 bases, J lost 8 bases, and 5 bases stayed unmatched.

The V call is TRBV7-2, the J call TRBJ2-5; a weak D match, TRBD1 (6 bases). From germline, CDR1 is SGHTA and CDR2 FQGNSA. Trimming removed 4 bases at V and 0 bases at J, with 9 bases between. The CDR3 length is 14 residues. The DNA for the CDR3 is TGTGCCAGCAGCTCAGGACAGAACCAAGAGACCCAGTACTTC. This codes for CASSSGQNQETQYF.

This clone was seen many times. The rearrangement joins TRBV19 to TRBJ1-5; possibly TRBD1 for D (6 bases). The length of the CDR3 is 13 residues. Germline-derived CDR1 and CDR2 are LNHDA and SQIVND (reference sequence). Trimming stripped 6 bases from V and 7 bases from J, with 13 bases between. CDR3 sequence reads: CASRGTPGQPQHF. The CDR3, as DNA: TGTGCCAGTAGAGGGACACCGGGACAGCCCCAGCATTTT.

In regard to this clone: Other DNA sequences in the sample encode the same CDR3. The CDR3 is CASSLQGQNTEAFF. The CDR3, as DNA: TGCGCCAGCAGCTTACAGGGACAGAACACTGAAGCTTTCTTT. The V gene is TRBV5-1, the J gene TRBJ1-1; D perhaps matches TRBD1 (6 bases). Per germline, CDR1 SGHRS and CDR2 YFSETQ. The CDR3 consists of 14 residues. Trimming shortened V by 2 bases and J by 1 base, and 9 bases separated the two germline ends.

CDR3 loop: CASSFPGTAKNYGYTF. The CDR3, as DNA: TGTGCCAGCAGCTTCCCCGGGACAGCTAAGAACTATGGCTACACCTTC. V and J are TRBV7-8 and TRBJ1-2, with 7 bases fitting TRBD1. Per germline, CDR1 SGHVS and CDR2 FQNEAQ. CDR3 length equals 16 residues. Trimming removed 3 bases from V and 2 bases from J; junction bases left unmatched: 9.

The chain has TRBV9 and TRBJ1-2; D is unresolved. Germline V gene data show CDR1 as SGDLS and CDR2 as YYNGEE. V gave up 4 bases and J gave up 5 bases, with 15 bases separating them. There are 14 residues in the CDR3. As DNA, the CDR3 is TGTGCCAGCAGCCCCGAAGGTAGCAGTTATGGCTACACCTTC. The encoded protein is CASSPEGSSYGYTF.

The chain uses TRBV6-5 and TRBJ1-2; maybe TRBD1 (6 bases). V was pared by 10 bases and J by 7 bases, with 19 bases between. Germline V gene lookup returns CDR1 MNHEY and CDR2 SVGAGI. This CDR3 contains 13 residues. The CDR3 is CATSWGTSFGYTF. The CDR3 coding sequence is TGTGCCACCTCTTGGGGGACATCCTTTGGCTACACCTTC.

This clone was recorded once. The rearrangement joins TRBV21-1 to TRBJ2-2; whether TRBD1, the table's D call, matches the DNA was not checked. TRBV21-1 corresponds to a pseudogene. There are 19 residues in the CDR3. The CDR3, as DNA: TGTGCCAGCAGTATGACTGCCGGGACAGGGGAGCCTAACACCGGGGAGCTGTTTTTT. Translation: CASSMTAGTGEPNTGELFF.

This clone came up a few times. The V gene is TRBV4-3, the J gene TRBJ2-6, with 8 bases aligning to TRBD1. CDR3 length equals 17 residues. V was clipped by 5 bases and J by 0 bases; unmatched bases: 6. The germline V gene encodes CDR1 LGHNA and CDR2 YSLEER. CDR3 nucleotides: TGCGCCAGCAGCGAGGACAGGGCCTACTCTGGGGCCAACGTCCTGACTTTC. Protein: CASSEDRAYSGANVLTF.

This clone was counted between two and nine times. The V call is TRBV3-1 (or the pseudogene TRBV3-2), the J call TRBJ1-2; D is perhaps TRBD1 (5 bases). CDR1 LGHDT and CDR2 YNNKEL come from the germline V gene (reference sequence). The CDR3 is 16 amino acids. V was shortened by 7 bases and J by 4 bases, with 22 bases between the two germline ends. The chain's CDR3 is CASTSAGHRGSYGYTF. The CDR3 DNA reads TGTGCCAGCACCTCAGCGGGGCACCGAGGGAGCTATGGCTACACCTTC.

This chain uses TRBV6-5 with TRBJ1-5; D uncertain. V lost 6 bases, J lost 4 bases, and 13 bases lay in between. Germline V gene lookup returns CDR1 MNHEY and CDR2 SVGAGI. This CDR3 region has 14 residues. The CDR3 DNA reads TGTGCCAGCAGCTCAGATTCGGGGAATCAGCCCCAGCATTTT. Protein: CASSSDSGNQPQHF.

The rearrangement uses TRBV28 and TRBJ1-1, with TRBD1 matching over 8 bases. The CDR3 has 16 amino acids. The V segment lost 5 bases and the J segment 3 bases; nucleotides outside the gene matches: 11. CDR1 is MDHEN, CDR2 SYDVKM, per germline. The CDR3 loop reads CASSPQGAQEDTEAFF. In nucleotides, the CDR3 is TGTGCCAGCAGTCCGCAGGGGGCGCAGGAGGACACTGAAGCTTTCTTT. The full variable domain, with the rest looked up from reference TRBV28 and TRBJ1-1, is DVKVTQSSRYLVKRTGEKVFLECVQDMDHENMFWYRQDPGLGLRLIYFSYDVKMKEKGDIPEGYSVSREKKERFSLILESASTNQTSMYLCASSPQGAQEDTEAFFGQGTRLTVV.

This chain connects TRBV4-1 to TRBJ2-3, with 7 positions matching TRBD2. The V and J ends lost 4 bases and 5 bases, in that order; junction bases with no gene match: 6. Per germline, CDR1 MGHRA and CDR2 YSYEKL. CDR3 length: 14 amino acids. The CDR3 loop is CASSPLGGGDTQYF. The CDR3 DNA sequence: TGCGCCAGCAGCCCCCTGGGGGGGGGAGATACGCAGTATTTT.

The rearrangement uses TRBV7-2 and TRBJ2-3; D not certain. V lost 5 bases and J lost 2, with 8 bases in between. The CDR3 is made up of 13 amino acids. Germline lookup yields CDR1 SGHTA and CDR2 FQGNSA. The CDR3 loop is CASSRTNTDTQYF. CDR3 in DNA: TGTGCCAGCAGCCGCACTAACACAGATACGCAGTATTTT. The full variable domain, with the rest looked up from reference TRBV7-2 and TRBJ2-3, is GAGVSQSPSNKVTEKGKDVELRCDPISGHTALYWYRQSLGQGLEFLIYFQGNSAPDKSGLPSDRFSAERTGGSVSTLTIQRTQQEDSAVYLCASSRTNTDTQYFGPGTRLTVL.